The clone carrying this T cell receptor beta chain occurred once. The data are from a study of T cells after posttransplantation cyclophosphamide. CDR1 and CDR2 from the germline V gene are SGHVS and FQNEAQ. This CDR3 contains 16 residues. V lost 6 bases and J lost 6; bases outside the gene matches: 11. The repertoire was sequenced with immunoSEQ multiplex PCR; TCRdb's copy has only in-frame clones and lacks some. The table includes a few thousand clones, 95% detected once. Specimen: naive CD8+ T cells sorted from PBMCs. The chain employs TRBV7-8 and TRBJ2-2, with TRBD1 matching 9 bases. This TCR was recovered from a woman aged 45 to 65 in good health and a related stem cell transplant donor. For the CDR3, the DNA is TGTGCCAGCAGTTGGAGGACAGGGGACGTCTCCGGGGAGCTGTTTTTT. Amino acids: CASSWRTGDVSGELFF.